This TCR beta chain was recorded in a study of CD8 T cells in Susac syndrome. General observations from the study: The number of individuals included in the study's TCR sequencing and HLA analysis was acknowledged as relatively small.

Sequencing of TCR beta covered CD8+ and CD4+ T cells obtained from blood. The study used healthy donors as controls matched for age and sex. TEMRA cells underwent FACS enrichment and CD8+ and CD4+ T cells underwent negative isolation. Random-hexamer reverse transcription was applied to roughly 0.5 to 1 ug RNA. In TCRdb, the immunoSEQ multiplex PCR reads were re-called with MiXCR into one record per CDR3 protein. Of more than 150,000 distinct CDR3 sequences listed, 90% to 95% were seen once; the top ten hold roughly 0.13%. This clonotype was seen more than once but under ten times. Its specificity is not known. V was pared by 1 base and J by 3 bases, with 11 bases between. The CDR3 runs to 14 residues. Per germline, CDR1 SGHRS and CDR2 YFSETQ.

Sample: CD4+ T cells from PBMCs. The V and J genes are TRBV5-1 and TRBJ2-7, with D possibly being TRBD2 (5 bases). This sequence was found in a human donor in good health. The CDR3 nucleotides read TGCGCCAGCAGCTTGAATCTGGGGAGCTACGAGCAGTACTTC. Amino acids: CASSLNLGSYEQYF.